Listed here are 17 T cell receptor beta chains from one sample, sequenced in a study of blood T cell repertoires in COVID-19. The data were produced by immunoSEQ multiplex PCR, yet TCRdb's version contains in-frame clones alone and is incomplete. The table lists 250,000 or so clones, approximately 88% of them singletons. Material for sequencing was PBMCs or T cells enriched from blood (not recorded which). The receptors were sampled from a woman in her thirties or forties with acute COVID-19.

The chain joins TRBV11-2 to TRBJ1-2, with D unclear. Trimming shortened V by 5 bases and J by 4 bases, and 5 bases separated the two germline ends. CDR1 and CDR2 (germline): SGHAT, FQNNGV. CDR3 length equals 11 residues. The CDR3 region has the DNA TGTGCCAGCAGCGCCAGCTATGGCTACACCTTC. It encodes CASSASYGYTF.

The rearrangement joins TRBV9 to TRBJ2-7; 9 positions agree with TRBD1. This CDR3 has 14 amino acids. CDR1 and CDR2 from the germline V gene are SGDLS and YYNGEE. Losses at the gene ends were 0 bases for V and 2 bases for J; bases not matched to a gene: 0. The CDR3 spells CASSVGDRAYEQYF. The CDR3 bases are TGTGCCAGCAGCGTAGGGGACAGGGCCTACGAGCAGTACTTC.

A word on this clone: The junction and the germline gene differ at one end; a read error may be behind it. The chain uses TRBV7-6 and TRBJ1-1; TRBD1 aligns across 12 bases. The V gene's germline CDR1 is SGHVS and CDR2 FNYEAQ. The CDR3 runs to 15 residues. The CDR3 bases are TGTGCTAGCAGCTTGGGACAGGGGGCGAACACTGAAGCTTTCTTT. Protein sequence: CASSLGQGANTEAFF.

The CDR3 protein is CASSHGGAGGNEKLFF. Written as DNA, the CDR3 is TGTGCCAGCAGCCACGGAGGGGCAGGAGGAAATGAAAAACTGTTTTTT. The gene calls are TRBV5-4 and TRBJ1-4, with a possible D match to TRBD1 (5 bases). V lost 4 bases to trimming and J lost 5 bases, with 18 bases between them. The CDR3 length is 16 residues. Germline V lookup: CDR1 SGHNT, CDR2 YYREEE (reference sequence).

The genes are TRBV5-1 and TRBJ1-3; TRBD1 is a possible D gene (5 bases). The length of the CDR3 is 17 residues. Germline values: CDR1 SGHRS, CDR2 YFSETQ. V lost 4 bases to trimming and J lost 0 bases, with 17 bases between them. In DNA form, the CDR3 reads TGCGCCAGCAGCCCTGGACGGGGGGAAGGCTCTGGAAACACCATATATTTT. Its translation is CASSPGRGEGSGNTIYF.

The chain carries TRBV27 and TRBJ2-5, with TRBD2 matching 8 bases. Germline CDR1 and CDR2: MNHEY and SMNVEV (reference sequence). The CDR3 is made up of 15 amino acids. V shed 7 bases and J 0 bases; nucleotides not matched to a gene: 7. The CDR3 loop is CASMDGGGYQETQYF. CDR3 DNA: TGTGCCAGCATGGATGGCGGGGGGTACCAAGAGACCCAGTACTTC.

The gene calls are TRBV10-3 and TRBJ2-1; 9 bases line up with TRBD1. Germline CDR1 and CDR2: ENHRY and SYGVKD. V shed 2 bases and J 5 bases; nucleotides not matched to a gene: 7. The CDR3 has 16 amino acids. The CDR3 loop reads CAISEGLGQGHNEQFF. The CDR3 nucleotides read TGTGCCATCAGTGAGGGCTTGGGACAGGGACACAATGAGCAGTTCTTC.

The V and J genes are TRBV9 and TRBJ1-3; 8 bases agree with TRBD1. Losses at the gene ends were 4 bases for V and 2 bases for J; bases not matched to a gene: 8. From germline, CDR1 is SGDLS and CDR2 YYNGEE. The length of the CDR3 is 16 residues. CDR3 loop: CASSPWTGRTGNTIYF. The CDR3 bases are TGTGCCAGCAGCCCTTGGACAGGGAGAACTGGAAACACCATATATTTT. Based on the CDR3 plus reference TRBV9 and TRBJ1-3, the full variable domain is DSGVTQTPKHLITATGQRVTLRCSPRSGDLSVYWYQQSLDQGLQFLIQYYNGEERAKGNILERFSAQQFPDLHSELNLSSLELGDSALYFCASSPWTGRTGNTIYFGEGSWLTVV.

CDR3 sequence (DNA): TGTGCCAGCAGGAACCAGGGGAATAGCCTTAATCAGCCCCAGCATTTT. It translates to CASRNQGNSLNQPQHF. The chain carries TRBV27 and TRBJ1-5, with D possibly matching TRBD1 (6 bases). This CDR3 contains 16 residues. Germline CDR1 reads MNHEY; CDR2 reads SMNVEV (reference sequence). Trimming removed 6 bases from V and 4 bases from J, with 19 bases in between.

The chain uses TRBV27 and TRBJ1-1; 12 nucleotides align to TRBD1. CDR3 size: 14 residues. Germline CDR1 MNHEY, CDR2 SMNVEV (reference sequence). V dropped 6 bases and J dropped 6; count of bases not matched to a gene: 5. DNA for the CDR3: TGTGCCAGCAGGCCGGGACAGGGGGCTTCTGAAGCTTTCTTT. Amino acids: CASRPGQGASEAFF.

The genes are TRBV6-5 and TRBJ2-2; a weak D match, TRBD1 (6 bases). Germline CDR1 reads MNHEY; CDR2 reads SVGAGI. There are 13 residues in the CDR3. Trimming stripped 7 bases from V and 5 bases from J, with 11 bases between. The CDR3 protein is CASNPGATGELFF. The DNA of the CDR3 is TGTGCCAGCAATCCAGGGGCGACCGGGGAGCTGTTTTTT.

The CDR3: CATSDAGDSVNYGYTF. CDR3 DNA sequence: TGTGCCACCAGTGACGCCGGGGACAGTGTAAACTATGGCTACACCTTC. The chain recombines TRBV24-1 with TRBJ1-2, with 7 bases that match TRBD1. Germline V gene sequence: CDR1 KGHDR, CDR2 SFDVKD. V dropped 4 bases and J dropped 2; count of bases not matched to a gene: 9. The CDR3 runs 16 residues.

J is TRBJ1-2 and V is TRBV10-3; the match to TRBD1 covers 8 bases. In germline, CDR1 is ENHRY, CDR2 SYGVKD. This CDR3 contains 13 residues. Trimming cost V 5 bases and J 7 bases; bases outside gene matches: 6. The CDR3 here is CAISMAGGGGYTF. CDR3 sequence (DNA): TGTGCCATCAGTATGGCAGGGGGCGGTGGCTACACCTTC.

This clone showed up just once. The chain recombines TRBV2 with TRBJ2-2; D is unclear. The CDR3 is 13 amino acids. Germline assignment: CDR1 SNHLY and CDR2 FYNNEI. Trimming took off 4 bases at V and 4 bases at J, with 7 bases between the two ends. CDR3 residues: CASSGGPTGELFF. The DNA of the CDR3 is TGTGCCAGCAGTGGCGGCCCCACCGGGGAGCTGTTTTTT.

The chain uses TRBV11-3 and TRBJ1-1; D call uncertain. The V end lost 4 bases, the J end lost 9 bases, and 15 bases lay between the germline ends. CDR1 and CDR2 (germline): SGHNT, YENEEA. CDR3 length: 13 amino acids. This chain's CDR3 is CASSSWGADQAFF. CDR3 bases: TGTGCCAGCAGCTCGTGGGGAGCCGATCAAGCTTTCTTT.

A few counts support this clone. The rearrangement joins TRBV15 to TRBJ1-2; TRBD1 matches at 8 bases. Germline V gene lookup returns CDR1 LNHNV and CDR2 YYDKDF (reference sequence). The CDR3 has 16 residues. Germline trimming cut 0 bases from V and 5 bases from J; bases unmatched to any gene: 8. The CDR3 nucleotides read TGTGCCACCAGCAGAGAGTTCGGACAGGGCGGATATGGCTACACCTTC. Translated: CATSREFGQGGYGYTF.

The chain uses TRBV6-5 and TRBJ2-7; 8 bases are a match to TRBD2. In germline, CDR1 is MNHEY, CDR2 SVGAGI. The V segment lost 6 bases and the J segment 2 bases; nucleotides outside the gene matches: 6. The CDR3 contains 14 residues. CDR3 amino acids: CASRITSGPYEQYF. The CDR3 nucleotides are TGTGCCAGCAGGATCACTAGCGGCCCCTACGAGCAGTACTTC.